The entry that follows covers one T cell receptor (beta chain) sequence. The target antigen is unknown. Each sample had at least 6 million PBMCs isolated. The data belong to a study of blood T cells in healthy people across ages. General study findings and limits: Roughly linear declines in TCR beta diversity per million T cells occurred with age. Fewer expanded clones and more diversity marked long-lived versus aged donors.

Trimming took 4 bases from V and 6 from J, leaving 7 bases between them. Per germline, CDR1 GTSNPN and CDR2 SVGIG (reference sequence). The CDR3 covers 12 residues. A second about 7 to 11 cycle PCR used barcoded and J-beta primers. TCRdb reanalysed the 5' RACE reads using MiXCR and keeps one entry per CDR3 protein. The top ten hold about a fifth of the sample, which has nearly 1 million distinct CDR3 sequences, approximately 50% seen once. This receptor was taken from a woman aged 55-70 years in good health. The specimen was blood. The rearrangement links TRBV30 to TRBJ1-6; D ambiguous. CDR3 region: CAWNRANSPLHF. CDR3 coding DNA: TGTGCCTGGAACCGGGCTAATTCACCCCTCCACTTT.